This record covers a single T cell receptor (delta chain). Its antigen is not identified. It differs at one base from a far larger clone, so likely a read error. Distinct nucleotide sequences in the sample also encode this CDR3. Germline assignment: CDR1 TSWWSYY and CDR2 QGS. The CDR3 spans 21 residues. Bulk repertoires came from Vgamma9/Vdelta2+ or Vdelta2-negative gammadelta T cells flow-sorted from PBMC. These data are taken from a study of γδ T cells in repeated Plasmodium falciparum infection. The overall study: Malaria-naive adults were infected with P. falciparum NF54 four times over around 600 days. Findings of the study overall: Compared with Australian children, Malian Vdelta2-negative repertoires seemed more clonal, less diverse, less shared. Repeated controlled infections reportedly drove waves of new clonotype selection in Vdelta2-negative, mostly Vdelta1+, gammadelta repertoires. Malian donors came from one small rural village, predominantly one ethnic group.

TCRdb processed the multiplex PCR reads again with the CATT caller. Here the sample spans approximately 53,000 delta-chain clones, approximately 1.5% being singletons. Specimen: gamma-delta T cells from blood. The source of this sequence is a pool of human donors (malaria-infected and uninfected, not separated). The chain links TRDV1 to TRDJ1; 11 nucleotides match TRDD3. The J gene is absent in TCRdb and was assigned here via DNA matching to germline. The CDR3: CALGGTWGIQNHLLYTDKLIF. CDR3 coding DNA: TGTGCCCTTGGTGGAACCTGGGGGATACAAAACCATCTTTTATACACCGATAAACTCATCTTT.